Listed below are T cell receptor beta chains from one sample, sequenced in a study of cytomegalovirus exposure and HLA in healthy donors. Sequenced by immunoSEQ multiplex PCR; TCRdb stores in-frame clones only, minus some. The repertoire includes 110,000 to 150,000 clones, 94% of them detected once, and about 1.7% sits in the top ten. The material sequenced was PBMCs. These receptor sequences come from a man younger than 35 in good health and CMV-seropositive. The CDR3 runs from the conserved cysteine through the conserved F or W. D genes are given only for firm matches. The size of a clone is reported for some rows only, either as once, few or many, or as a class for expanded clones.

abundance | j_gene | v_gene | d_gene | CDR3aa | CDR3nt
. | TRBJ2-5 | TRBV6-5 | . | CASSYSPRIQETQYF | TGTGCCAGCAGTTACTCTCCTAGAATACAAGAGACCCAGTACTTC
. | TRBJ1-6 | TRBV6-5 | . | CASSLLTGRTPLHF | TGTGCCAGCAGCCTCCTGACAGGTCGGACACCCCTCCACTTT
. | TRBJ2-3 | TRBV27 | TRBD2 | CASRPGTSGTDTQYF | TGTGCCAGCAGACCCGGGACTAGCGGCACAGATACGCAGTATTTT
. | TRBJ1-5 | TRBV4-1 | . | CASSQDFRGIANQPQHF | TGCGCCAGCAGCCAAGATTTTAGGGGGATAGCAAATCAGCCCCAGCATTTT
. | TRBJ1-1 | TRBV2 | . | CASSVQGNTEAFF | TGTGCCAGCAGTGTACAGGGGAACACTGAAGCTTTCTTT
. | TRBJ1-3 | TRBV5-4 | . | CASSLGQKDTIYF | TGTGCCAGCAGCCTTGGACAGAAAGATACCATATATTTT
. | TRBJ1-5 | TRBV7-8 | TRBD1 | CASSSDRGVSNQPQHF | TGTGCCAGCAGCTCAGACAGGGGAGTCAGCAATCAGCCCCAGCATTTT
. | TRBJ2-7 | TRBV14 | . | CASSQEGGGTYEQYF | TGTGCCAGCAGCCAAGAGGGTGGAGGGACCTACGAGCAGTACTTC
. | TRBJ2-1 | TRBV10-3 | . | CASSPRRDEQFF | TGTGCCTCCTCCCCCCGGAGGGATGAGCAGTTCTTC
. | TRBJ1-4 | TRBV7-9 | . | CASSQPTVTNEKLFF | TGTGCCAGCAGCCAACCGACAGTTACTAATGAAAAACTGTTTTTT
. | TRBJ2-1 | TRBV4-2 | TRBD1 | CASSQHYRDRVTNEQFF | TGTGCCAGCAGCCAACATTATCGGGACAGGGTTACTAATGAGCAGTTCTTC
. | TRBJ1-2 | TRBV28 | TRBD1 | CASSSPTGLNYGYTF | TGTGCCAGCAGTTCCCCGACAGGGTTAAACTATGGCTACACCTTC
. | TRBJ2-1 | TRBV7-9 | . | CASNTPPPGDPFEQFF | TGTGCCAGCAATACTCCACCCCCCGGGGATCCGTTTGAGCAGTTCTTC
once | TRBJ2-1 | TRBV6-6 | TRBD2 | CASSSRTSGSFF | TGTGCCAGCAGTTCCCGGACTAGCGGGAGTTTCTTC
. | TRBJ2-3 | TRBV2 | . | CASSGAGNSADTQYF | TGTGCCAGCAGTGGTGCGGGAAACTCCGCAGATACGCAGTATTTT
. | TRBJ2-5 | TRBV11-2 | . | CASSLNQETQYF | TGTGCCAGCAGCTTGAACCAGGAGACCCAGTACTTC
many | TRBJ1-5 | TRBV18 | TRBD1 | CASSDRVAGQPQHF | TGTGCCAGCTCAGACAGGGTAGCTGGGCAGCCCCAGCATTTT
. | TRBJ1-5 | TRBV2 | TRBD1 | CASRRTGENQPQHF | TGTGCCAGCAGGAGGACAGGGGAAAATCAGCCCCAGCATTTT
. | TRBJ2-7 | TRBV27 | TRBD1 | CASSPSTGGWVYEQYF | TGTGCCAGCAGTCCGAGTACAGGGGGCTGGGTCTACGAGCAGTACTTC
. | TRBJ2-7 | TRBV15 | . | CATSSGRGPSYEQYF | TGTGCCACCAGCTCCGGGCGGGGGCCCTCCTACGAGCAGTACTTC
. | TRBJ1-4 | TRBV30 | . | CACGRGREKLFF | TGTGCCTGTGGAAGGGGCAGGGAAAAACTGTTTTTT
few | TRBJ2-5 | TRBV29-1 | . | CSVEAWRETQYF | TGCAGCGTTGAGGCCTGGCGGGAGACCCAGTACTTC
. | TRBJ1-1 | TRBV19 | . | CASGGSGLTEAFF | TGTGCCAGTGGGGGCAGTGGGCTCACTGAAGCTTTCTTT
. | TRBJ2-7 | TRBV2 | . | CASSETRVSYEQYF | TGTGCCAGCAGTGAAACCCGGGTCTCCTACGAGCAGTACTTC
. | TRBJ1-1 | TRBV15 | . | CATSRDRKGDTEAFF | TGTGCCACCAGCAGAGATCGTAAGGGGGACACTGAAGCTTTCTTT
. | TRBJ1-4 | TRBV6-1 | . | CASRTHKNEKLFF | TGTGCCTCGAGGACACATAAGAATGAAAAACTGTTTTTT
. | TRBJ1-1 | TRBV5-6 | . | CASSSNPAEDTEAFF | TGTGCCAGCAGCTCCAACCCGGCAGAGGATACTGAAGCTTTCTTT
. | TRBJ2-3 | TRBV25-1 | TRBD2 | CASSEWAGLTDTQYF | TGTGCCAGCAGTGAATGGGCGGGACTAACAGATACGCAGTATTTT
. | TRBJ1-1 | TRBV7-6 | . | CASSLDQGTEAFF | TGTGCCAGCAGCTTAGATCAGGGGACTGAAGCTTTCTTT
. | TRBJ2-1 | TRBV9 | TRBD2 | CASSASGRADYNEQFF | TGTGCCAGCAGCGCCAGCGGGAGGGCCGACTACAATGAGCAGTTCTTC
. | TRBJ2-7 | TRBV27 | TRBD2 | CASSLRTREGNEQYF | TGTGCCAGCAGTTTGAGAACGCGGGAGGGCAACGAGCAGTACTTC
. | TRBJ1-1 | TRBV27 | . | CASSFQDMNTEAFF | TGTGCCAGCAGTTTTCAGGATATGAACACTGAAGCTTTCTTT
. | TRBJ2-2 | TRBV7-9 | . | CASRGGEQGTGELFF | TGTGCCAGCAGGGGGGGAGAGCAAGGCACCGGGGAGCTGTTTTTT
. | TRBJ1-5 | TRBV7-9 | . | CASSVTESNQPQHF | TGTGCCAGCAGCGTGACAGAAAGCAATCAGCCCCAGCATTTT
. | TRBJ2-3 | TRBV28 | TRBD2 | CASRKGLAGGSTDTQYF | TGTGCCAGCAGAAAGGGACTAGCGGGTGGAAGCACAGATACGCAGTATTTT
. | TRBJ2-3 | TRBV5-1 | . | CASSLGGSSPDTQYF | TGCGCCAGCAGCTTAGGAGGGAGTAGCCCAGATACGCAGTATTTT
. | TRBJ2-2 | TRBV4-1 | . | CASSPPGGAGELFF | TGCGCCAGCAGCCCCCCCGGGGGAGCCGGGGAGCTGTTTTTT
. | TRBJ1-2 | TRBV10-3 | TRBD1 | CAISESGQGLSGYTF | TGTGCCATCAGTGAGTCGGGACAGGGGTTGAGTGGCTACACCTTC
. | TRBJ2-5 | TRBV29-1 | TRBD2 | CSVDSRGREQETQYF | TGCAGCGTTGACTCCCGCGGGAGGGAACAAGAGACCCAGTACTTC
. | TRBJ2-7 | TRBV11-2 | . | CASAQGNEQYF | TGTGCCAGCGCGCAGGGGAACGAGCAGTACTTC
once | TRBJ1-2 | TRBV30 | . | CAWTPAGDMDYGYTF | TGTGCCTGGACCCCCGCAGGGGATATGGACTATGGCTACACCTTC
once | TRBJ2-1 | TRBV13 | . | CASSLAGSSYNEQFF | TGTGCCAGCAGCTTGGCCGGGAGCTCCTACAATGAGCAGTTCTTC
. | TRBJ2-7 | TRBV27 | . | CASSMTGTAYEQYF | TGTGCCAGCAGTATGACAGGCACAGCCTACGAGCAGTACTTC
. | TRBJ2-7 | TRBV7-9 | . | CASSYGLGDEQYF | TGTGCCAGCAGCTACGGACTCGGCGACGAGCAGTACTTC
. | TRBJ2-7 | TRBV5-6 | TRBD2 | CASSEGSGASYEQYF | TGTGCCAGCAGCGAGGGTAGCGGGGCTTCCTACGAGCAGTACTTC
. | TRBJ2-7 | TRBV5-6 | TRBD2 | CASSRRTSGKNEQYF | TGTGCCAGCAGCCGAAGGACTAGCGGGAAAAACGAGCAGTACTTC
. | TRBJ2-5 | TRBV27 | TRBD2 | CASSLLAGGETQYF | TGTGCCAGCAGTTTATTAGCGGGAGGGGAGACCCAGTACTTC
. | TRBJ2-1 | TRBV4-1 | TRBD2 | CASSPGGATIPYNERQFF | TGCGCCAGCAGCCCGGGGGGGGCAACAATTCCCTACAATGAGCGGCAGTTCTTC
. | TRBJ2-5 | TRBV5-4 | . | CASSIGSAQETQYF | TGTGCCAGCAGCATCGGGAGTGCCCAAGAGACCCAGTACTTC
. | TRBJ2-5 | TRBV7-6 | TRBD1 | CASSLVRQGAETQYF | TGTGCCAGCAGCTTAGTACGGCAGGGGGCAGAGACCCAGTACTTC
. | TRBJ2-7 | TRBV27 | . | CASSLGAGEYEQYF | TGTGCCAGCAGTTTGGGGGCGGGAGAGTACGAGCAGTACTTC
. | TRBJ2-7 | TRBV27 | . | CASSLSEGKTGYEQYF | TGTGCCAGCAGTTTATCCGAGGGAAAAACGGGCTACGAGCAGTACTTC
. | TRBJ2-1 | TRBV27 | TRBD1 | CASSPGTGGAYNEQFF | TGTGCCAGCAGTCCCGGGACAGGCGGAGCCTACAATGAGCAGTTCTTC